Listed below are T cell receptor beta chains from one sample, sequenced in a study of blood T cell repertoires in COVID-19. The data were produced by immunoSEQ multiplex PCR, yet TCRdb's version contains in-frame clones alone and is incomplete. Among roughly 120,000 clones, about nine tenths were seen once, and the ten largest hold 4.5%. The sample was peripheral blood. The receptors here all came from a man aged 35-49 years with acute or convalescent COVID-19. The CDR3 runs from the conserved cysteine through the conserved F or W. The D gene is left open where the match is weak. Clone sizes are given selectively: once, few, many, or a class where the clone is expanded.

CDR3,DNA,size,J,V,D
CSASRGRVMGETQYF,TGCAGTGCTAGTCGTGGGAGGGTGATGGGGGAGACCCAGTACTTC,NA,TRBJ2-5,TRBV20-1,TRBD2
CASSLGGSNTEAFF,TGTGCCAGCAGCTTAGGGGGCTCGAACACTGAAGCTTTCTTT,NA,TRBJ1-1,TRBV7-2,NA
CASRSGEQPQHF,TGTGCCAGTAGATCGGGGGAGCAGCCCCAGCATTTT,NA,TRBJ1-5,TRBV19,NA
CASSRTGPGELFF,TGTGCCAGCAGCCGGACAGGGCCCGGGGAGCTGTTTTTT,NA,TRBJ2-2,TRBV6-5,TRBD1
CASSLTGTSTDTQYF,TGCGCCAGCAGCTTGACAGGGACAAGCACAGATACGCAGTATTTT,NA,TRBJ2-3,TRBV5-1,NA
CASSPGLAGNEQFF,TGTGCCAGCAGCCCTGGACTAGCGGGGAATGAGCAGTTCTTC,NA,TRBJ2-1,TRBV4-2,TRBD2
CATSDLEQETQYF,TGTGCCACCAGTGATCTAGAACAAGAGACCCAGTACTTC,NA,TRBJ2-5,TRBV24-1,NA
CASSPQTGLGETQYF,TGCGCCAGCAGCCCCCAGACAGGGTTAGGAGAGACCCAGTACTTC,NA,TRBJ2-5,TRBV5-1,TRBD1
CASSVEEGTVATNEKLFF,TGCGCCAGCAGCGTGGAGGAGGGGACCGTTGCAACTAATGAAAAACTGTTTTTT,once,TRBJ1-4,TRBV5-1,NA
CASSLEVAGELFF,TGCGCCAGCAGCTTGGAAGTAGCCGGGGAGCTGTTTTTT,NA,TRBJ2-2,TRBV5-1,NA
CASSGPGSDTEAFF,TGCGCCAGCAGCGGCCCAGGGTCGGACACTGAAGCTTTCTTT,NA,TRBJ1-1,TRBV5-1,NA
CASSMGRYSNQPQHF,TGTGCCAGTAGTATGGGGCGGTATAGCAATCAGCCCCAGCATTTT,NA,TRBJ1-5,TRBV19,NA
CARSNRVGGNQPQHF,TGTGCCAGAAGCAATCGGGTAGGGGGCAATCAGCCCCAGCATTTT,NA,TRBJ1-5,TRBV21-1,NA
CASSQGKDRACNSPLHF,TGTGCCAGCAGCCAAGGGAAAGACAGGGCATGTAATTCACCCCTCCACTTT,NA,TRBJ1-6,TRBV3-1/TRBV3-2,TRBD1
CASSIGDRGLYGYTF,TGTGCCAGTAGTATAGGCGACAGGGGCCTCTATGGCTACACCTTC,NA,TRBJ1-2,TRBV19,TRBD1
CASSQAIYSQPQHF,TGCGCCAGCAGCCAAGCCATTTATAGTCAGCCCCAGCATTTT,NA,TRBJ1-5,TRBV4-3,NA